Listed here is a single T cell receptor beta chain. Sequencing was performed with immunoSEQ multiplex PCR; in TCRdb, only in-frame clones are kept and a portion is missing. Found here are about 63,000 clones, approximately 86% of them singletons; the top ten hold 4.5% to 5.5%. The sample is drawn from a study of technical replicates of blood from several donors. Germline-derived CDR1 and CDR2 are SGHAT and FQNNGV. The CDR3 covers 14 residues. With 5 bases removed from V and 2 bases from J, the gap between germline ends came to 13 bases. The sequenced sample was PBMCs. This clonotype was obtained from a human donor in good health. Some clones in this sample may be carry-over from other donors' samples. The V gene is TRBV11-2, the J gene TRBJ2-7, with a weak D call TRBD1 (6 bases). For the CDR3, the DNA is TGTGCCAGCAGCCGGGGACATTACGCCTACGAGCAGTACTTC. As protein: CASSRGHYAYEQYF.